This T cell receptor beta chain comes out of a study of Graves' ophthalmopathy and Graves' hyperthyroidism. This CDR3 has 13 residues. V was shortened by 6 bases and J by 4 bases, with 12 bases between the two germline ends. Per the germline V gene, CDR1 is MNHNS and CDR2 is SASEGT. Ten or more counts support this clonotype. The study amplified TCR beta CDR3 regions using RNA transcripts. Second-round multiplex PCR came after first-round RT-PCR with HTBI primers. Each CDR3 protein is one row after TCRdb ran MiXCR on the multiplex PCR reads. The sample carries 580,000 or so distinct CDR3 sequences, approximately 35% recorded once. In this cohort, patients with other autoimmune diseases, uncontrolled infections, pregnancy or lactation were excluded.

This clonotype originated in an adult man with Graves' hyperthyroidism. This rearrangement joins TRBV6-1 to TRBJ1-2; perhaps TRBD1 as D (6 bases). Sample: peripheral blood or thyroid tissue (not recorded which). CDR3 nucleotide sequence: TGTGCCAGCAGATTGGACAGCAGCTATGGCTACACCTTC. Translation: CASRLDSSYGYTF.